This T cell receptor beta chain originates from a study of B cell selection in AIRE deficiency. Libraries were prepared by immunoSEQ multiplex PCR; TCRdb keeps only in-frame clonotypes and omits some of them. The sample contains 28,000 or so clones, 92% of which appear only once. The V gene lost 1 base and the J gene lost 2 bases, with 15 bases spanning the gap. This CDR3 contains 17 residues. Germline values: CDR1 SGHVS, CDR2 FNYEAQ. Sorted regulatory T cells were CD4-positive, CD25-high and CD127-low or negative. The sequencing sample was made of CD4+CD25+ Tregs sorted from PBMCs. This sequence joins TRBV7-6 and TRBJ2-1; D is ambiguous. The source is a human donor in good health. CDR3 sequence: CASSLVFGYATYNEQFF. The CDR3 bases are TGTGCCAGCAGCTTAGTCTTTGGTTACGCAACCTACAATGAGCAGTTCTTC.